The present entry profiles one T cell receptor beta chain with its context. Its antigen remains unknown. Assay: immunoSEQ multiplex PCR; the TCRdb copy retains only in-frame clones and omits some. The sample carries more than 90,000 clones, roughly 79% recorded once. The sample is drawn from a study of PD-1 blockade in classical Hodgkin lymphoma. Findings of the study overall: Reasons behind the repertoire differences stay unclear, perhaps disease activity or earlier therapy. The diversity seen at baseline in complete responders resembled that of newly diagnosed patients.

No patient escaped relapse after autologous stem cell transplantation, and brentuximab vedotin exposure varied. The TCR was taken from a human donor with classical Hodgkin lymphoma. The sequenced sample was peripheral blood mononuclear cells (PBMCs), obtained before the second cycle of nivolumab.

CDR3 in amino acids: CASRIWREEKLFF. CDR3 nucleotides: TGTGCCAGCAGGATCTGGAGAGAGGAAAAACTGTTTTTT. The chain is built from TRBV13 and TRBJ1-4; the D is unclear. The V gene lost 6 bases and the J gene lost 8 bases, with 13 bases spanning the gap. The CDR3 consists of 13 residues. Looked up from germline, CDR1 is PRHDT and CDR2 is FYEKMQ (reference sequence).